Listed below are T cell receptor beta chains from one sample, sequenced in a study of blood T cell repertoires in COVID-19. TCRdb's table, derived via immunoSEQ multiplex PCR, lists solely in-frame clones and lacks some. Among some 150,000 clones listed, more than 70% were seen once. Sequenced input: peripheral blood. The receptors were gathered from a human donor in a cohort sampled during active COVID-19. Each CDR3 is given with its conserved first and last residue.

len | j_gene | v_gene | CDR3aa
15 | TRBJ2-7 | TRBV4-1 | CASSQGGGLAYEQYF
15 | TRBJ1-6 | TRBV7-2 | CASSSPAGNYSPLHF
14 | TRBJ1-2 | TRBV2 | CASSSIQGSYGYTF
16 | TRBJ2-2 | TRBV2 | CASSSLSRGGTGELFF
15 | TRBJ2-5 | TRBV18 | CASSTTSGGLETQYF
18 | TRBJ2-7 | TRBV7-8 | CASSFGLAGGTGSYEQYF
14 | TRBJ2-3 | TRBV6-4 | CASSDGGAPDTQYF
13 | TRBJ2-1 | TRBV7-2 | CASSLYTSGDQFF
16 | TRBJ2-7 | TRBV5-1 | CASSRGLAGLSYEQYF
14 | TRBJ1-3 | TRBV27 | CASSPARLVGTIYF
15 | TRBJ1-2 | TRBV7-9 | CASTLLRDPYYGYTF
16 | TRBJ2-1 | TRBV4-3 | CASSQGRGGIYNEQFF
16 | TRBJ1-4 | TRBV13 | CASSLVQGNSNEKLFF
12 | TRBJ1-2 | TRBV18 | CASSTRQDGYTF
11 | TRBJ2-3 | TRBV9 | CASGDLGTQYF
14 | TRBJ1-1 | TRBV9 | CASSADRGDTEAFF
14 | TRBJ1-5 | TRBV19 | CASSIDWGGQPQHF
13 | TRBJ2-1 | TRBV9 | CASSVVLGDEQFF
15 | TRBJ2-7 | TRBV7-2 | CASSLGQGIFYEQYF
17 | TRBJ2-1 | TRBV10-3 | CAISVTAPGGGYNEQFF
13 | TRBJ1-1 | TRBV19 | CASRHGQGAEAFF
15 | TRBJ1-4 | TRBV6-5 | CASSRTERPNEKLFF
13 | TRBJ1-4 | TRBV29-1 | CSAQSDPNEKLFF
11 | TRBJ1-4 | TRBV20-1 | CSAEQNEKLFF
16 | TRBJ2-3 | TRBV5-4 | CATRGGGAYSTDTQYF
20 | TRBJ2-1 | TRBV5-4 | CASSLKKRLAGGVIYNEQFF
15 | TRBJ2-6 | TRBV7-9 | CASSFSSSGANVLTF
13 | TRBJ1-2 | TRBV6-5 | CATAGQGFYGYTF
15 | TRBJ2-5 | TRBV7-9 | CASSPIAGGGKTQYF
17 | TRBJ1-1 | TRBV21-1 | CASSKYEDSIMNTEAFF
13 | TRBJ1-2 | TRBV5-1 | CASSLASNYGYTF
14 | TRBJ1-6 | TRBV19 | CASSIDRGGSPLHF
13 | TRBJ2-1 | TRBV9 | CASSVTSAHEQFF
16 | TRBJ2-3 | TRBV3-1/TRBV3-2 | CASSQDSAGTPDTQYF
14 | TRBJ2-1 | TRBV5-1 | CASSFSGGGNEQFF
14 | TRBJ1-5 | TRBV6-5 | CASSYGGGNQPQHF
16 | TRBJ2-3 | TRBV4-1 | CASSQERQGATDTQYF
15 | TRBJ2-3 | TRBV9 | CASSGGTGGTDTQYF
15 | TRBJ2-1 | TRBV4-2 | CASSHPGGPYNEQFF
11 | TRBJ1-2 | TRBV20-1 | CGATGGNGYTF
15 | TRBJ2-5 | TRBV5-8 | CASSLGDRGEETQYF
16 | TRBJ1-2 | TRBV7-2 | CASSPRAAGGRYGYTF
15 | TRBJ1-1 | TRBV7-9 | CASSLAQGMNTEAFF
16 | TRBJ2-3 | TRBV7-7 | CASSSSPRLDTDTQYF